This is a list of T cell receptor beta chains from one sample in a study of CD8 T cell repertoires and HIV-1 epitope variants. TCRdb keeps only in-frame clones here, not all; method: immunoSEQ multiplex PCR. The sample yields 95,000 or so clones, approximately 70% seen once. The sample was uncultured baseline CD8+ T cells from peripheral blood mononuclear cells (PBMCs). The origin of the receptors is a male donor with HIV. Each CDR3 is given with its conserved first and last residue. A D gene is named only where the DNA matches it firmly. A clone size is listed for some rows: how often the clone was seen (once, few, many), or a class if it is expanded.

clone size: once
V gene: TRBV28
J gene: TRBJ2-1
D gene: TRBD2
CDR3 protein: CASSPLSNLAGTEQFF
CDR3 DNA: TGTGCCAGCAGCCCCCTATCGAACCTAGCGGGGACTGAGCAGTTCTTC

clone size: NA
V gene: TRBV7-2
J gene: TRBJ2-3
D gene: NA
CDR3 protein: CASSLAYGNTDTQYF
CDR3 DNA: TGTGCCAGCAGCTTAGCGTACGGGAACACAGATACGCAGTATTTT

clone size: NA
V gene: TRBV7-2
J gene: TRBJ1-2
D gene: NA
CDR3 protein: CASTPGGGGGVYGYTF
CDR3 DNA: TGTGCCAGCACCCCTGGGGGGGGCGGAGGAGTCTATGGCTACACCTTC

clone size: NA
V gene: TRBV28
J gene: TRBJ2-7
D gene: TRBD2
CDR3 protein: CASSFSGRLTYEQYF
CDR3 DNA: TGTGCCAGCAGTTTCAGCGGGAGGCTTACCTACGAGCAGTACTTC

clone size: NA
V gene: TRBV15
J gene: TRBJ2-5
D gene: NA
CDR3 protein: CATSRDIGFQETQYF
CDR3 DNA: TGTGCCACCAGCAGAGATATCGGATTTCAAGAGACCCAGTACTTC

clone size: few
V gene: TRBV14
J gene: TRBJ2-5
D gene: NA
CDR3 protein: CASSQGSGGTETQYF
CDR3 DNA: TGTGCCAGCAGCCAAGGTTCAGGGGGGACAGAGACCCAGTACTTC

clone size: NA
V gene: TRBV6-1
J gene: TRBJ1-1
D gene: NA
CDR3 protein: CASSEAQGARTEAFF
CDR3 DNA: TGTGCCAGCAGTGAAGCCCAGGGAGCGCGGACTGAAGCTTTCTTT

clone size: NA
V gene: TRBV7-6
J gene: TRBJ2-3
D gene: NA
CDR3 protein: CASSSPLTMGGSTDTQYF
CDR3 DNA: TGTGCCAGCAGCTCGCCCCTAACAATGGGTGGTAGCACAGATACGCAGTATTTT

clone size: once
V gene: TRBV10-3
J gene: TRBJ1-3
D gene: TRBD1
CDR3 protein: CASSGGQGVFGNTIYF
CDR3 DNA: TGTGCCTCCAGTGGGGGACAGGGGGTGTTTGGAAACACCATATATTTT

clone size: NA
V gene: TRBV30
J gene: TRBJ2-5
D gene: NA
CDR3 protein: CASPDRDNQETQYF
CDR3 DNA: TGTGCCTCACCTGACCGGGACAACCAAGAGACCCAGTACTTC

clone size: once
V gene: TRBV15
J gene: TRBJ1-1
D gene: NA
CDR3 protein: CATSLVSTEAFF
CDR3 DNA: TGTGCCACCAGCCTGGTGAGTACTGAAGCTTTCTTT

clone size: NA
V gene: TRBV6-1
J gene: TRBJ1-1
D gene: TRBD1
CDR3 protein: CASSDRGGAEAFF
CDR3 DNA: TGTGCCAGCAGTGACAGGGGGGGGGCTGAAGCTTTCTTT

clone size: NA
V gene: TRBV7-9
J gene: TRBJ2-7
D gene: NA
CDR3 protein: CASSSRTVYEQYF
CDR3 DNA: TGTGCCAGCAGCTCACGGACAGTCTACGAGCAGTACTTC

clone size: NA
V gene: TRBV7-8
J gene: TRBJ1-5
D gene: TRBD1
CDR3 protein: CASSLARGHDQPQHF
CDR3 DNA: TGTGCCAGCAGCTTAGCCAGGGGGCACGATCAGCCCCAGCATTTT

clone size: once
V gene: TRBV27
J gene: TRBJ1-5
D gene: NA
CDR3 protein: CASSLLGNSNQPQHF
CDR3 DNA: TGTGCCAGCAGTTTATTAGGGAATAGCAATCAGCCCCAGCATTTT

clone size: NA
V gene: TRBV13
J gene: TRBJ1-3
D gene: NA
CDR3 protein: CASSLQRHSGNTIYF
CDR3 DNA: TGTGCCAGCAGCTTACAAAGGCACTCTGGAAACACCATATATTTT

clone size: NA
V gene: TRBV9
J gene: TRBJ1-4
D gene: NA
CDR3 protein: CASSVGQGFTNEKLFF
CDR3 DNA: TGTGCCAGCAGCGTAGGGCAGGGTTTCACTAATGAAAAACTGTTTTTT

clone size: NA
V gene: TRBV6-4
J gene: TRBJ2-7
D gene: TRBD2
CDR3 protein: CASSDFSLAGGPLGEQYF
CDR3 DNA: TGTGCCAGCAGTGACTTCTCACTAGCGGGAGGGCCCTTAGGAGAGCAGTACTTC

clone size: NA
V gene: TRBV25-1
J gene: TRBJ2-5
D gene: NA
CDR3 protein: CASSPGTPETQYF
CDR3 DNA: TGTGCCAGCAGTCCCGGGACACCAGAGACCCAGTACTTC

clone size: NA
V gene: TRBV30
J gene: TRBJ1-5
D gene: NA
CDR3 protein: CAWTGVNSNQPQHF
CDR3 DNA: TGTGCCTGGACAGGGGTGAATAGCAATCAGCCCCAGCATTTT

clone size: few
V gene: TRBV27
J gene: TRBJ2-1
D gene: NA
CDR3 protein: CASSLLAGSSRGQVRGEQFF
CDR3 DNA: TGTGCCAGCAGTTTACTTGCGGGGAGCAGCCGAGGACAGGTGAGGGGTGAGCAGTTCTTC

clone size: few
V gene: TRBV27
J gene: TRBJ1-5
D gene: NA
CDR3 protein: CASSLSSGFSNQPQHF
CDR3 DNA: TGTGCCAGCAGTTTATCTTCGGGTTTTAGCAATCAGCCCCAGCATTTT

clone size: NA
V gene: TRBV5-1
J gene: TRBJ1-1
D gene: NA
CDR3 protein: CASSLAPNTEAFF
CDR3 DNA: TGCGCCAGCAGCTTGGCCCCTAACACTGAAGCTTTCTTT

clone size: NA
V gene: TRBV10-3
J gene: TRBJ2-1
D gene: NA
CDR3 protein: CAISEPGGLGEQFF
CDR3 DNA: TGTGCCATCAGTGAGCCGGGGGGCCTCGGTGAGCAGTTCTTC

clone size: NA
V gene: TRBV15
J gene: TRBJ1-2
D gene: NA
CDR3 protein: CATSSGGQQGYTF
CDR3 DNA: TGTGCCACCAGCAGCGGGGGACAACAAGGCTACACCTTC

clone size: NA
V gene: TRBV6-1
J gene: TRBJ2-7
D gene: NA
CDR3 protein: CATPAPPSSYEQYF
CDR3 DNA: TGTGCCACCCCGGCACCACCAAGCTCCTACGAGCAGTACTTC

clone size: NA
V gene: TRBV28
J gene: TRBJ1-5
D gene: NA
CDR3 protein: CASSSAVGISNQPQHF
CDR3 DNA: TGTGCCAGCAGTTCCGCGGTCGGGATTAGCAATCAGCCCCAGCATTTT

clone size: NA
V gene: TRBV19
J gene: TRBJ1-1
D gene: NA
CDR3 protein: CASSIGSPPRGTEAFF
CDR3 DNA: TGTGCCAGTAGTATTGGTTCTCCACCCCGGGGCACTGAAGCTTTCTTT

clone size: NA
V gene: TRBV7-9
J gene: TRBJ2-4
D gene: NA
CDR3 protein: CASSFESIQYF
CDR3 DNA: TGTGCCAGCAGCTTTGAGAGTATTCAGTACTTC

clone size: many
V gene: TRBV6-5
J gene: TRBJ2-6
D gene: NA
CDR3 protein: CASRRQATGANVLTF
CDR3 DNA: TGTGCCAGCAGGAGACAGGCCACTGGGGCCAACGTCCTGACTTTC

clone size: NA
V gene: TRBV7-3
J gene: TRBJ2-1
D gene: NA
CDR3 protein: CASSLAGASYNEQFF
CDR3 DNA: TGTGCCAGCAGCTTAGCGGGCGCCTCCTACAATGAGCAGTTCTTC

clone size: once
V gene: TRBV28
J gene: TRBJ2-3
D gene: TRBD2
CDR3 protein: CASSLASGGGTDTQYF
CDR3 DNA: TGTGCCAGCAGTTTAGCTAGCGGGGGAGGTACAGATACGCAGTATTTT

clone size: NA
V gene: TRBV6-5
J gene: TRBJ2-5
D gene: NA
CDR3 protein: CASSVRTNLETQYF
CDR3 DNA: TGTGCCAGCAGCGTTAGGACTAATTTGGAGACCCAGTACTTC

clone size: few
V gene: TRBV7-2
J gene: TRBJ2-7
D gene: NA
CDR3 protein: CASSLHSGGLYEQYF
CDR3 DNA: TGTGCCAGCAGCTTACACAGCGGAGGATTGTACGAGCAGTACTTC

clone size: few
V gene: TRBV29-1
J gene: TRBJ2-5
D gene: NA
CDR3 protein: CSLVSLNEETQYF
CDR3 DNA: TGCAGCCTTGTTTCCCTGAATGAGGAGACCCAGTACTTC

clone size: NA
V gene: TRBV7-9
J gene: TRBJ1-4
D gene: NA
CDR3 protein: CASSLGQVLTNEKLFF
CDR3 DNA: TGTGCCAGCAGCTTGGGACAAGTCCTAACTAATGAAAAACTGTTTTTT

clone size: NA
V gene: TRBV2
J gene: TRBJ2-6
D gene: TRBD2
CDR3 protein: CASSDGTTSGANVLTF
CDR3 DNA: TGTGCCAGCAGTGACGGGACTACCTCTGGGGCCAACGTCCTGACTTTC

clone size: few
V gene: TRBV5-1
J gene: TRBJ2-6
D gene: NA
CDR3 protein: CASSLGVVRSGANVLTF
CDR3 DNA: TGCGCCAGCAGCCTCGGGGTTGTCCGATCCGGGGCCAACGTCCTGACTTTC

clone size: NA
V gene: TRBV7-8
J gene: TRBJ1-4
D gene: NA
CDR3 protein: CASSLRQPATNEKLFF
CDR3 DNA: TGTGCCAGCAGCTTACGACAGCCTGCAACTAATGAAAAACTGTTTTTT

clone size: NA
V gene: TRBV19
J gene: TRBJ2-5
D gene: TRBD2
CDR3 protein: CASSIRARGGTQYF
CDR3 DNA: TGTGCCAGTAGTATACGAGCCCGGGGGGGGACCCAGTACTTC

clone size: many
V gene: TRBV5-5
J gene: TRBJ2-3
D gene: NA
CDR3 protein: CASSASTDTQYF
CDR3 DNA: TGTGCCAGCAGCGCTAGCACAGATACGCAGTATTTT

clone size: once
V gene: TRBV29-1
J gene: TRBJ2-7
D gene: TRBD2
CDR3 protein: CSVELAGGYEQYF
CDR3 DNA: TGCAGCGTTGAGCTAGCGGGAGGGTACGAGCAGTACTTC

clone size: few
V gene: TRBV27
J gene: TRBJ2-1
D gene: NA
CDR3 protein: CASSLNQGISSYNEQFF
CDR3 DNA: TGTGCCAGCAGTTTAAATCAGGGGATCAGCTCCTACAATGAGCAGTTCTTC

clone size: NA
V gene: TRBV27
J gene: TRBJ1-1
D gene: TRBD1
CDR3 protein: CASKGGRTNTEAFF
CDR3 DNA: TGTGCCAGCAAAGGGGGCAGGACGAACACTGAAGCTTTCTTT

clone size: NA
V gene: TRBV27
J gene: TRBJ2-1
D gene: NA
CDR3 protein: CASSYGINNEQFF
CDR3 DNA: TGTGCCAGCAGTTACGGGATTAACAATGAGCAGTTCTTC

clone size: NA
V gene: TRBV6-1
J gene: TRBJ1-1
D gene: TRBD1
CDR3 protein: CASSVRDRGPYAEAFF
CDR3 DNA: TGTGCCAGCAGTGTACGCGACAGGGGGCCTTACGCTGAAGCTTTCTTT

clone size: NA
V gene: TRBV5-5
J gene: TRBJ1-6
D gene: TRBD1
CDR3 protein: CASSLVGQGGSPLHF
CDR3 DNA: TGTGCCAGCAGCTTGGTGGGACAGGGGGGTTCACCCCTCCACTTT